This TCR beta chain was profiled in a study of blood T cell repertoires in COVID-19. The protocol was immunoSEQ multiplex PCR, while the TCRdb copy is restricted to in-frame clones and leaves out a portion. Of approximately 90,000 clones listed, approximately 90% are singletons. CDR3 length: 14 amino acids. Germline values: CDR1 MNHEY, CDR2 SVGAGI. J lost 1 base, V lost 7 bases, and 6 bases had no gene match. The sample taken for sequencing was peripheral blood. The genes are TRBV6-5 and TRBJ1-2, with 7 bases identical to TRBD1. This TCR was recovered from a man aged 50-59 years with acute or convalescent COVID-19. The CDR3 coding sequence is TGTGCCAGCACCCCGGGACAGCGTAACTATGGCTACACCTTC. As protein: CASTPGQRNYGYTF.